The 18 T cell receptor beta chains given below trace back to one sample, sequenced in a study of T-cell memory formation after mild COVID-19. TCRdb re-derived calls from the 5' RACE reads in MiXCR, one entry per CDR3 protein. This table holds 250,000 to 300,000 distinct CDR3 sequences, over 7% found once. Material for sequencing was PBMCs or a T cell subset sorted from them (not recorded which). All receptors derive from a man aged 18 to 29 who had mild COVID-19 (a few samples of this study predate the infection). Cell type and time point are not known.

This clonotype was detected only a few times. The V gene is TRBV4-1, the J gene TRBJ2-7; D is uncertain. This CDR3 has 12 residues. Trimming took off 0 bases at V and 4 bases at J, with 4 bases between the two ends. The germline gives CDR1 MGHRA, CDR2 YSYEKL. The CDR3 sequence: CASSQDGYEQYF. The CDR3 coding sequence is TGCGCCAGCAGCCAAGATGGGTACGAGCAGTACTTC.

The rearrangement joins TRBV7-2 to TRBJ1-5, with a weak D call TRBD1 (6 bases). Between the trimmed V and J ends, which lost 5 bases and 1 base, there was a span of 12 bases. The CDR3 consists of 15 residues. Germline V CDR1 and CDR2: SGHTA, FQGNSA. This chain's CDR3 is CASSLPDRSNQPQHF. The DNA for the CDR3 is TGTGCCAGCAGCCTACCTGACAGGAGCAATCAGCCCCAGCATTTT.

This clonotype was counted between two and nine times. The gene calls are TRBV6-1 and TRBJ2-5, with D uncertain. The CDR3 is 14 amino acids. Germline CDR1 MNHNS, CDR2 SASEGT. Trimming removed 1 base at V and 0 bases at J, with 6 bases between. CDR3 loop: CASSEGADQETQYF. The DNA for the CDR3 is TGTGCCAGCAGTGAAGGTGCAGACCAAGAGACCCAGTACTTC.

CDR3 amino acids: CASSLGGSRTEAFF. DNA of the CDR3: TGTGCCAGCAGCTTAGGGGGGAGTCGAACTGAAGCTTTCTTT. The rearrangement uses TRBV7-2 and TRBJ1-1; possible D gene TRBD1, 5 bases. The germline V gene encodes CDR1 SGHTA and CDR2 FQGNSA. V was pared by 1 base and J by 5 bases, with 11 bases between. This CDR3 has 14 residues.

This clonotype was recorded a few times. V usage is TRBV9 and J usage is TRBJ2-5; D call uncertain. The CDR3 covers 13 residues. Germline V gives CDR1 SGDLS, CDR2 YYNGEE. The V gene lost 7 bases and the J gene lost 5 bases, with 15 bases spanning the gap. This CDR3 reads CASVGPLGETQYF. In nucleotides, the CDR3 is TGTGCCAGCGTAGGACCGCTTGGGGAGACCCAGTACTTC.

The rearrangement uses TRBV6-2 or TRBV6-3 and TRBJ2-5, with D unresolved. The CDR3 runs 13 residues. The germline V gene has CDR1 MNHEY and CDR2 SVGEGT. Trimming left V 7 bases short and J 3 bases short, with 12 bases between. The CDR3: CASTPLEEETQYF. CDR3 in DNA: TGTGCCAGCACCCCCCTAGAAGAAGAGACCCAGTACTTC.

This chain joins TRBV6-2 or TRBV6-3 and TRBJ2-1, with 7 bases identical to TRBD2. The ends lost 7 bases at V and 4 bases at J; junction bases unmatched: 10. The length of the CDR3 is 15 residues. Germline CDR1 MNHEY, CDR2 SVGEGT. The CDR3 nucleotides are TGTGCCAGCATCCTAACTCGCGGGGGATACAATGAGCAGTTCTTC. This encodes CASILTRGGYNEQFF.

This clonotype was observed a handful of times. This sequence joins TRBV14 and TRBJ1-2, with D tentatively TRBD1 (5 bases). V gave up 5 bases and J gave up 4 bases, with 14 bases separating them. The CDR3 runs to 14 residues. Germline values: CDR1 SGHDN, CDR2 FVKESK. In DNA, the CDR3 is TGTGCCAGCAGCTCTAGACAGACGCTCTATGGCTACACCTTC. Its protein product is CASSSRQTLYGYTF.

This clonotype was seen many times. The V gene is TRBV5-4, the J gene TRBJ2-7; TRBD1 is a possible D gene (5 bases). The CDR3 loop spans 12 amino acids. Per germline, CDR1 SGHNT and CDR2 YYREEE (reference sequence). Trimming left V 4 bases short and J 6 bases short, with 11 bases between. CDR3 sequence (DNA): TGTGCCAGCAGCGGGGTGGGGCCCGAGCAGTACGTC. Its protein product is CASSGVGPEQYV.

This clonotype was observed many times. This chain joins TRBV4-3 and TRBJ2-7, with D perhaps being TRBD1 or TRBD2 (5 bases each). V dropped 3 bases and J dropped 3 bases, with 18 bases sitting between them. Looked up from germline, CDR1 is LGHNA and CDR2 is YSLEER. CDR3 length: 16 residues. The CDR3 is CASSQVPGPTIYEQYF. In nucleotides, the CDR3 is TGCGCCAGCAGCCAGGTACCGGGACCCACGATCTACGAGCAGTACTTC.

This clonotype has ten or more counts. CDR3 sequence: CASSYQGGGTEAFF. CDR3 nucleotide sequence: TGTGCCAGCAGTTATCAGGGGGGAGGCACTGAAGCTTTCTTT. The rearrangement uses TRBV6-6 and TRBJ1-1, with 7 bases identical to TRBD1. J was trimmed by 4 bases and V by 3 bases; bases with no gene match: 5. The CDR3 covers 14 residues. Germline-derived CDR1 and CDR2 are MNHNY and SVGAGI (reference sequence).

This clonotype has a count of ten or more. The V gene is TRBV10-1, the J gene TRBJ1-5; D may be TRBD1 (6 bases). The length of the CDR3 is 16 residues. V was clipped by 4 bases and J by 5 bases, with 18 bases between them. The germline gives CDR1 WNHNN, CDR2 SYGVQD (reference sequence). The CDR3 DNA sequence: TGCGCCAGCAGTGGGGGGCGCGCGCGCGCGGATCAGCCCCAGCATTTT. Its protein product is CASSGGRARADQPQHF.

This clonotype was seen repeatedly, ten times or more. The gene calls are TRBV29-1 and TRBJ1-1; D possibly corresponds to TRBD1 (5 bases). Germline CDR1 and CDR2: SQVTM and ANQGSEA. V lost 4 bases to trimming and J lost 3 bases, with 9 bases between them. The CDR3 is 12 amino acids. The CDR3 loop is CSVGRGDTEAFF. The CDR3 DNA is TGCAGCGTTGGGCGGGGGGACACTGAAGCTTTCTTT.

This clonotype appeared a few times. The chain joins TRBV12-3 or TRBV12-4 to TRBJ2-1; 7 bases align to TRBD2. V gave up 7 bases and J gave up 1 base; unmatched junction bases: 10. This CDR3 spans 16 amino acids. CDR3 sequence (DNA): TGTGCCAGCACCACCGTGGGGCGGGGGTCCTACAATGAGCAGTTCTTC. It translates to CASTTVGRGSYNEQFF.

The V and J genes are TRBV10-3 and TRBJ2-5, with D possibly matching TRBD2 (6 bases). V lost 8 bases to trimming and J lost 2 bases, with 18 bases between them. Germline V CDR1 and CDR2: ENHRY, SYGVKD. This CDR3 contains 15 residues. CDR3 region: CAIWDGTDVQETQYF. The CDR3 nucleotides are TGTGCCATCTGGGATGGGACTGACGTACAAGAGACCCAGTACTTC.

The CDR3 nucleotides read TGTGCCAGCAGTTTACGGGACGACCAAGAGACCCAGTACTTC. This translates into CASSLRDDQETQYF. The chain joins TRBV27 to TRBJ2-5; TRBD1 or TRBD2 may be the D gene (5 bases each). Germline CDR1 reads MNHEY; CDR2 reads SMNVEV (reference sequence). Trimming stripped 2 bases from V and 0 bases from J, with 7 bases between. The CDR3 is 14 residues long.

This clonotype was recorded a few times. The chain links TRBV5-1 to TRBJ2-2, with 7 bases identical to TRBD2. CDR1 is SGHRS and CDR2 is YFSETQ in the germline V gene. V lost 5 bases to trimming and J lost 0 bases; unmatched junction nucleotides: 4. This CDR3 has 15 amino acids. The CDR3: CASRMSGTNTGELFF. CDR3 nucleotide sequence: TGCGCCAGCAGGATGAGCGGGACGAACACCGGGGAGCTGTTTTTT.

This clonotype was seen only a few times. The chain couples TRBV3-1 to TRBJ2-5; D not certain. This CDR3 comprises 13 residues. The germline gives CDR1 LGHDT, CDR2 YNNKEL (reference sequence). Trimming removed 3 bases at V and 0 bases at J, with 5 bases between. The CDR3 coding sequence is TGTGCCAGCAGCCAGGAGAACCAAGAGACCCAGTACTTC. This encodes CASSQENQETQYF.